This T cell receptor (beta chain) was retrieved from a study of blood T cell repertoires in COVID-19. On the study more broadly: Collection of acute and convalescent COVID-19 samples took place in the United States, Italy and Spain.

Participants were placed into cohorts based on the clinical history they reported. Recovered status in Cohort 3 required two negative PCRs, clearance, or symptom resolution. The CDR3 has 17 amino acids. Deletions cut 4 bases from V and 8 bases from J, with 23 bases between. Looked up from germline, CDR1 is LNHDA and CDR2 is SQIVND (reference sequence). This clone was seen only a few times. Profiled with immunoSEQ multiplex PCR; TCRdb holds only in-frame clones, not every one. The sample contains roughly 260,000 clones, roughly 86% of which appear only once. The chain combines TRBV19 with TRBJ2-2; possible D gene TRBD1, 6 bases. The sequence was obtained from a woman aged 18 to 35 who had recovered from COVID-19. The sequenced sample consisted of PBMCs or T cells enriched from blood (not recorded which). The CDR3 DNA reads TGTGCCAGTAGTACCCCCGCAGGGGTGGGAGTAAAGGGGGAGCTGTTTTTT. As protein: CASSTPAGVGVKGELFF.